This section outlines one T cell receptor beta chain sequence together with its context. What it binds is unknown. This sample stems from a study of T cell responses to AZD1222 COVID-19 vaccine. V was clipped by 7 bases and J by 4 bases; unmatched bases: 7. The CDR3 length is 13 residues. CDR1 and CDR2 from the germline V gene are MNHEY and SMNVEV (reference sequence). Findings of the study overall: Of spike-specific TCRs, nearly half reportedly target regions left unmutated in variants. White British donors predominated, females outnumbered males, and clonal diversity was possibly underestimated. Breadth and depth of Spike-specific TCRs rose after two AZD1222 doses.

The assay was immunoSEQ multiplex PCR, and TCRdb's table has in-frame clones only and misses some. This table has about 270,000 clones, 94% appearing once. The source is an adult who received the AZD1222 COVID-19 vaccine. J is TRBJ2-7 and V is TRBV27, with 7 bases aligning to TRBD1. The sample here was peripheral blood, taken 28 days after the second AZD1222 dose. The CDR3 here is CASTYPRGYEQYF. The CDR3 DNA reads TGTGCCAGCACCTACCCCAGGGGGTACGAGCAGTACTTC.